The sequence of this T cell receptor beta chain was determined in a study of a mutant IDH1 vaccine in newly diagnosed glioma (dated by TCRdb to the early 2020s). Concerning the study at large: Of the 32 patients who were treated, 62.5% were male and roughly 40% were female, and the mean age was roughly 40 years. Longitudinal TCRB deep sequencing was done for roughly 23 treated patients, wherever samples were available for exploratory analyses. Before enrollment, most patients had been given radiochemotherapy with temozolomide as standard therapy, while the rest had received either radiotherapy alone or temozolomide alone. Six visits were used for peripheral blood collection: V03 (baseline), V05, V07, V10, V12 and V13. What the study reported, not specific to this receptor: According to the authors, sample limitations meant that analyses of patient blood samples could not be reproduced. Pseudoprogression appeared unrelated to alterations in the top peripheral T cell clonotypes detected by TCRB sequencing. Immune responses induced by the vaccine were seen in over 90% of patients across multiple MHC alleles. Availability determined which PBMC samples were chosen for TCRB deep sequencing.

In the paper's terms, the time point label means: baseline, week 1 (first vaccination visit). Interpreted using the paper, the treatment or condition label stands for: pre-vaccination baseline after standard-of-care therapy. The donors had newly diagnosed IDH1-mutant astrocytomas of WHO grade 3 or 4 that showed loss of nuclear ATRX. The samples were drawn from NOA16, a multicentre, single-arm, open-label phase I trial in Germany that tested a mutant IDH1 peptide vaccine in humans for the first time. Visit V03 blood draws served as the baseline sample for immunogenicity testing. Genomic DNA for TCRB sequencing was extracted from EDTA blood using the DNeasy Blood and Tissue Kit. To note about this clone: Its recognized antigen is unknown. Base qualities are missing; no much larger clone stands one base away.

Receptors were amplified or captured by the immunoSEQ multiplex PCR assay. Rearranged TCR beta chain sequences were amplified using the hsTCRB Kit according to the manufacturer's protocol. Sequencing of TCRB libraries was carried out on an Illumina MiSeq. The authors processed their data as follows. The proprietary platform of the kit vendor was used for demultiplexing, trimming and gene mapping. TCRdb retrieved this table from immuneACCESS and kept in-frame rearrangements only. Not all clones are present; in checked studies, unresolved V genes account for under half, and no reason is known for the remainder. The D gene and trimming were derived from the DNA, and the V and J assignments and clone size from that table. This sample lists around 64,000 clones; around four fifths were detected once. The top ten constitute 4% to 5.5% of the sample. Reading from cysteine to phenylalanine, the CDR3 counts 16 amino acids. The entry retains the CDR3 DNA only, 48 bases that are in frame from base 1. CDR1 and CDR2 (LNHNV, YYDKDF) derive from the germline V gene (reference sequence). Here V drops 0 bases and J drops 10 bases, and the junction holds 6 bases not matched to any gene.

Here the chain combines TRBV15 and TRBJ1-6, with TRBD1 matching 10 junction bases. The origin of this receptor is a woman aged 18 to 35 with glioma. Some clones in this sample may be carry-over from other donors' samples. Here the sequenced sample was peripheral blood mononuclear cells (PBMCs), taken from a glioma patient treated with radiotherapy, temozolomide or both. The sequenced DNA is TGTGCCACCAGCAGAGAGAGGGGGACAGGGGACTCACCCCTCCACTTT. Translated, it reads CATSRERGTGDSPLHF.